These T cell receptor beta chains were read from a single sample in a study of blood T cell repertoires in COVID-19. The method was immunoSEQ multiplex PCR; TCRdb's version includes in-frame clones alone and lacks a portion of them. The sample records about 220,000 clones, 88% being singletons. Sequencing was performed on PBMCs or T cells enriched from blood (not recorded which). The receptor source for this set is a woman between 45 and 60 years old with acute COVID-19. The CDR3 runs from the conserved cysteine through the conserved F or W. The D gene is left open where the match is weak. Size values are once, few and many counts, or a class for expanded clones, and some rows have none.

d_call	v_call	cdr3_length	j_call	clone_size	cdr3_aa	cdr3_nt
TRBD2	TRBV28	16	TRBJ2-7	NA	CASSVRGVGRSYEQYF	TGTGCCAGCAGTGTTCGGGGGGTCGGGAGGTCCTACGAGCAGTACTTC
NA	TRBV28	13	TRBJ1-2	NA	CASSFRHLYGYTF	TGTGCCAGCAGTTTCCGACACCTCTATGGCTACACCTTC
NA	TRBV9	15	TRBJ1-1	NA	CASSTYGQTNTEAFF	TGTGCCAGCAGCACCTATGGACAGACAAACACTGAAGCTTTCTTT
NA	TRBV28	19	TRBJ2-7	NA	CASSLDPGWETTSSYEQYF	TGTGCCAGCAGTTTAGACCCCGGTTGGGAAACTACTAGCTCCTACGAGCAGTACTTC
NA	TRBV19	16	TRBJ2-4	NA	CASSILPHSGANIQYF	TGTGCCAGTAGTATCCTCCCCCATTCTGGGGCAAACATTCAGTACTTC
NA	TRBV6-5	15	TRBJ1-1	NA	CASSYQVGANTEAFF	TGTGCCAGCAGTTACCAGGTGGGGGCGAACACTGAAGCTTTCTTT
NA	TRBV4-2	19	TRBJ2-2	NA	CASSQTLDIGTLNTGELFF	TGTGCCAGCAGCCAAACCCTGGACATCGGGACATTGAACACCGGGGAGCTGTTTTTT
TRBD2	TRBV20-1	13	TRBJ2-1	NA	CSASIAGDGEQFF	TGCAGTGCTAGTATCGCGGGGGATGGTGAGCAGTTCTTC
NA	TRBV30	16	TRBJ2-3	NA	CAWSVGLASGPDTQYF	TGTGCCTGGAGTGTCGGACTCGCCAGCGGACCAGATACGCAGTATTTT
TRBD1	TRBV3-1/TRBV3-2	18	TRBJ2-6	NA	CASSQDRGLGSGANVLTF	TGTGCCAGCAGCCAAGACAGGGGGCTTGGCTCTGGGGCCAACGTCCTGACTTTC
TRBD2	TRBV19	15	TRBJ2-3	NA	CASSIGGGSTDTQYF	TGTGCCAGTAGTATAGGGGGAGGGAGCACAGATACGCAGTATTTT
NA	TRBV27	17	TRBJ1-4	NA	CASSPGAGYTNNEKLFF	TGTGCCAGCAGCCCTGGGGCCGGATACACAAATAATGAAAAACTGTTTTTT
NA	TRBV3-1/TRBV3-2	13	TRBJ1-2	NA	CASSQGTVQGYTF	TGTGCCAGCAGCCAAGGGACAGTTCAGGGCTACACCTTC
NA	TRBV30	14	TRBJ2-3	NA	CAWSAWEAPDTQYF	TGTGCCTGGAGTGCGTGGGAGGCACCAGATACGCAGTATTTT
NA	TRBV7-9	13	TRBJ2-5	NA	CASSTGPQETQYF	TGTGCCAGCAGCACAGGGCCACAAGAGACCCAGTACTTC
TRBD1	TRBV5-8	15	TRBJ1-4	NA	CASSFMAGQGGKLFF	TGTGCCAGCAGCTTTATGGCGGGACAGGGAGGGAAACTGTTTTTT
NA	TRBV28	13	TRBJ2-7	NA	CASRITGYYEQYF	TGTGCCAGCAGGATAACAGGCTACTACGAGCAGTACTTC
NA	TRBV2	11	TRBJ1-5	NA	CASRYQGPQHF	TGTGCCAGCAGGTATCAGGGCCCCCAGCATTTT
NA	TRBV27	13	TRBJ2-7	NA	CASSLAVSYEQYF	TGTGCCAGCAGTTTGGCTGTCTCCTACGAGCAGTACTTC
TRBD1	TRBV27	15	TRBJ1-6	few	CASSSGQNPNSPLHF	TGTGCCAGCAGTTCGGGACAGAATCCCAATTCACCCCTCCACTTT
TRBD1	TRBV15	11	TRBJ1-2	NA	CATGTGYGYTF	TGTGCCACCGGGACAGGGTATGGCTACACCTTC
TRBD1	TRBV28	13	TRBJ1-1	NA	CASSPDRDTEAFF	TGTGCCAGCAGTCCCGACAGGGACACTGAAGCTTTCTTT
TRBD1	TRBV28	17	TRBJ2-1	NA	CASSLGGTGNSYNEQFF	TGTGCCAGCAGTTTAGGAGGGACAGGGAACTCCTACAATGAGCAGTTCTTC
NA	TRBV2	14	TRBJ1-2	NA	CASSEVSTNYGYTF	TGTGCCAGCAGTGAAGTAAGCACTAACTATGGCTACACCTTC
TRBD2	TRBV24-1	14	TRBJ2-2	NA	CATSGTSGTGELFF	TGTGCCACCAGTGGGACTAGCGGCACCGGGGAGCTGTTTTTT
TRBD1	TRBV5-1	16	TRBJ1-6	NA	CASSASDRVQNSPLHF	TGCGCCAGCAGCGCCTCCGACAGGGTTCAGAATTCACCCCTCCACTTT
NA	TRBV20-1	11	TRBJ1-1	NA	CSASEGRGAFF	TGCAGTGCTTCTGAAGGGAGGGGAGCTTTCTTT
TRBD1	TRBV3-1/TRBV3-2	14	TRBJ1-6	NA	CASSPRTGGSPLHF	TGTGCCAGCAGCCCACGGACAGGGGGTTCACCCCTCCACTTT
NA	TRBV30	13	TRBJ1-6	NA	CAWSVGGGSPLHF	TGTGCCTGGAGTGTGGGGGGAGGCTCACCCCTCCACTTT
NA	TRBV19	13	TRBJ2-3	NA	CASSGEIEDTQYF	TGTGCCAGTAGTGGGGAGATCGAGGATACGCAGTATTTT
TRBD2	TRBV28	15	TRBJ2-7	NA	CASRGRTRFFYEQYF	TGTGCCAGCAGGGGGAGGACTAGATTCTTCTACGAGCAGTACTTC
TRBD1	TRBV2	16	TRBJ1-4	NA	CASSPDRQGDNEKLFF	TGTGCCAGCAGTCCTGACAGACAGGGCGATAATGAAAAACTGTTTTTT
NA	TRBV29-1	12	TRBJ1-2	NA	CSVGAGIYGYTF	TGCAGCGTTGGCGCAGGTATTTATGGCTACACCTTC
NA	TRBV7-3	15	TRBJ2-1	once	CASSLRGSSYNEQFF	TGTGCCAGCAGCTTGAGGGGGAGCTCCTACAATGAGCAGTTCTTC
NA	TRBV4-2	16	TRBJ2-2	NA	CASSQGGLANTGELFF	TGTGCCAGCAGCCAGGGGGGACTGGCAAACACCGGGGAGCTGTTTTTT
NA	TRBV4-2	15	TRBJ1-4	NA	CASSQQDRYNEKLFF	TGTGCCAGCAGCCAACAAGACAGATATAATGAAAAACTGTTTTTT
NA	TRBV19	14	TRBJ1-1	NA	CASSPREGGTEAFF	TGTGCCAGTAGTCCTCGGGAGGGTGGTACTGAAGCTTTCTTT
NA	TRBV7-3	13	TRBJ1-2	NA	CASSLAGQLGYTF	TGTGCCAGCAGCTTAGCAGGACAGCTTGGCTACACCTTC
NA	TRBV7-6	15	TRBJ1-4	NA	CASSYVQGLNEKLFF	TGTGCCAGCAGCTACGTTCAGGGGCTTAATGAAAAACTGTTTTTT
NA	TRBV5-5	15	TRBJ2-7	NA	CASSRTEGDTYEQYF	TGTGCCAGCAGCCGAACGGAGGGTGACACCTACGAGCAGTACTTC
TRBD1	TRBV7-3	15	TRBJ2-3	NA	CASSLSGQGGDTQYF	TGTGCCAGCAGCTTATCAGGACAGGGGGGAGATACGCAGTATTTT